This T cell receptor (beta chain) was recovered during a study of cytomegalovirus exposure and HLA in healthy donors. Study results and limitations: The study dropped some indistinguishable V segments, TRBV6-2 and TRBV6-3 among them.

V was clipped by 5 bases and J by 6 bases, with 14 bases between them. The V gene's germline CDR1 is PRHDT and CDR2 FYEKMQ (reference sequence). The CDR3 is 13 amino acids. PCR used 60 Vbeta primers and 13 Jbeta primers. The repertoire was sequenced with immunoSEQ multiplex PCR; TCRdb's copy has only in-frame clones and lacks some. Found here are over 150,000 clones, 81% of them singletons; the top ten hold 2.2%. With regard to this clone: Its antigen is as yet unknown.

Sequenced material: PBMCs. The receptor was derived from a woman aged 25 to 39 in good health and CMV-seronegative. The chain joins TRBV13 to TRBJ2-7; D may be TRBD2 (5 bases). DNA of the CDR3: TGTGCCAGCAGCCAATCACTAGGTTTCGAGCAGTACTTC. It yields the protein CASSQSLGFEQYF.